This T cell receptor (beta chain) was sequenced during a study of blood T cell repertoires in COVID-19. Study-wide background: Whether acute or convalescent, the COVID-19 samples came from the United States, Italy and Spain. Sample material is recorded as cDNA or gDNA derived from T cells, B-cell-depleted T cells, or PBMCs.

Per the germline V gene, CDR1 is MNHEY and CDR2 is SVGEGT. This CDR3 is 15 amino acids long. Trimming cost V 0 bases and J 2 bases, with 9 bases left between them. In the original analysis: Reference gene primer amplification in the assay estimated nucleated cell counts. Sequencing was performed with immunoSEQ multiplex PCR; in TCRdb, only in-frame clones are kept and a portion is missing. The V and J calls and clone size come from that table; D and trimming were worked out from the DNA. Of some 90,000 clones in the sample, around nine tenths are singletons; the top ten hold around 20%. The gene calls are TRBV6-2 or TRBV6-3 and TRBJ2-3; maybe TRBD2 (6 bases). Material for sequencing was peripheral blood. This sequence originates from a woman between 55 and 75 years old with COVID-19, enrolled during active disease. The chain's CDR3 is CASSYSSSDTDTQYF. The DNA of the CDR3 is TGTGCCAGCAGTTACTCATCTAGCGACACAGATACGCAGTATTTT.